This entry lists 23 T cell receptor beta chains sequenced from one sample in a study of human T cells and chemical hapten exposure. Indicated time point: healthy volunteer bleed at 2 weeks. The authors extracted total RNA from unfractionated whole blood. TCRdb recomputed calls from the RACE reads with MiXCR, one row per CDR3 protein. The sample holds over 100,000 distinct CDR3 sequences, approximately 9.1% seen once. Sequenced input: whole blood. All receptors derive from a male donor in good health. Some clones in this sample may be carry-over from other donors' samples.

The chain combines TRBV7-2 with TRBJ2-7, with D perhaps TRBD1 (5 bases). The germline CDR1 and CDR2 sequences are SGHTA and FQGNSA. Trimming cost V 5 bases and J 7 bases, with 18 bases left between them. This CDR3 comprises 14 residues. The CDR3 protein is CASSVTGQGWEQYF. Written as DNA, the CDR3 is TGTGCCAGCAGCGTTACGGGCCAGGGTTGGGAGCAGTACTTC.

The chain has TRBV5-6 and TRBJ1-2; weak D call: TRBD1 (5 bases). V was clipped by 3 bases and J by 4 bases, with 16 bases between them. Germline loops: CDR1 SGHDT, CDR2 YYEEEE. The CDR3 is 15 residues long. CDR3 region: CASSSSQAPVYGYTF. In DNA, the CDR3 is TGTGCCAGCAGCTCCTCACAGGCTCCTGTCTATGGCTACACCTTC.

Ten or more counts support this clonotype. The chain has TRBV10-3 and TRBJ2-1; unclear D gene. V was cut by 0 bases and J by 3 bases, with 12 bases left in between. The CDR3 sequence is 16 residues long. Germline-derived CDR1 and CDR2 are ENHRY and SYGVKD. DNA for the CDR3: TGTGCCATCAGTGAGTCGCATGAGACTCACTACAATGAGCAGTTCTTC. Protein sequence: CAISESHETHYNEQFF.

This clonotype occurred many times. The CDR3 spells CASSVGKEQFF. In nucleotides, the CDR3 is TGTGCCAGCAGCGTAGGCAAGGAGCAGTTCTTC. The chain links TRBV9 to TRBJ2-1; no firm D call. Germline V gives CDR1 SGDLS, CDR2 YYNGEE. The CDR3 extends over 11 amino acids. The ends were cut back, 0 bases at V and 10 bases at J, with 5 bases in the middle.

The chain employs TRBV2 and TRBJ1-6; 7 nucleotides align to TRBD1. The CDR3 has 14 amino acids. Trimming removed 7 bases from V and 7 bases from J; junction bases left unmatched: 7. CDR1 SNHLY and CDR2 FYNNEI come from the germline V gene. The CDR3 reads CASISDRVNSPLHF. Written as DNA, the CDR3 is TGTGCCAGCATATCAGACAGGGTGAATTCACCCCTCCACTTT.

Of note for this clonotype: This may come from a read error, since a much larger clone is one base off. The chain combines TRBV11-2 with TRBJ2-3, with D perhaps matching TRBD1 (6 bases). Germline values: CDR1 SGHAT, CDR2 FQNNGV. The CDR3 length is 13 residues. Trimming took off 5 bases at V and 4 bases at J, with 10 bases between the two ends. CDR3 bases: TGTGCCAGCAGCCAGGGGATATCAGATACGCAGTATTTT. Translated: CASSQGISDTQYF.

This clonotype showed up just a few times. The J gene is TRBJ2-3, the V gene TRBV6-5; 10 bases fit TRBD2. The CDR3 spans 16 residues. Unmatched junction bases numbered 6, after V lost 2 bases and J lost 4 bases. Germline CDR1 reads MNHEY; CDR2 reads SVGAGI. The CDR3 reads CASSYGIAGGPDTQYF. The DNA of the CDR3 is TGTGCCAGCAGTTACGGAATAGCGGGAGGCCCAGATACGCAGTATTTT.

The chain has TRBV5-1 and TRBJ2-1; TRBD1 agrees at 9 bases. V shed 5 bases, J shed 5 bases, and the junction held 2 bases outside the gene matches. The germline V gene has CDR1 SGHRS and CDR2 YFSETQ. The CDR3 is 13 residues long. CDR3 in amino acids: CASRRQGDNEQFF. DNA for the CDR3: TGCGCCAGCAGAAGACAGGGGGACAATGAGCAGTTCTTC. The variable domain in full, with the rest retrieved from reference TRBV5-1 and TRBJ2-1, is KAGVTQTPRYLIKTRGQQVTLSCSPISGHRSVSWYQQTPGQGLQFLFEYFSETQRNKGNFPGRFSGRQFSNSRSEMNVSTLELGDSALYLCASRRQGDNEQFFGPGTRLTVL.

This clonotype was picked up many times. The chain uses TRBV6-5 and TRBJ1-6; TRBD1 agrees at 7 bases. Germline CDR1 MNHEY, CDR2 SVGAGI. The ends lost 5 bases at V and 9 bases at J; junction bases unmatched: 7. This CDR3 is built from 14 residues. DNA of the CDR3: TGTGCCAGCAGTCTACAGGGGTCTCCTTCACCCCTCCACTTT. Translating gives CASSLQGSPSPLHF.

This clonotype has just a few counts. The chain links TRBV9 to TRBJ2-1; D not resolved. Looked up from germline, CDR1 is SGDLS and CDR2 is YYNGEE. V dropped 2 bases and J dropped 9 bases, with 12 bases sitting between them. The CDR3 loop spans 13 amino acids. CDR3 in amino acids: CASSVISSFEQFF. CDR3 sequence (DNA): TGTGCCAGCAGCGTTATCTCGAGCTTTGAGCAGTTCTTC.

The chain combines TRBV20-1 with TRBJ2-1, with TRBD1 identical over 7 bases. The CDR3 covers 16 residues. V was clipped by 6 bases and J by 7 bases; unmatched bases: 18. Germline V gene sequence: CDR1 DFQATT, CDR2 SNEGSKA (reference sequence). CDR3 residues: CSAVDWGPGGPNEQFF. The DNA of the CDR3 is TGCAGTGCCGTCGACTGGGGGCCAGGGGGTCCGAATGAGCAGTTCTTC.

This clonotype appeared a few times. The gene calls are TRBV7-8 and TRBJ2-7; D remains ambiguous. Per the germline V gene, CDR1 is SGHVS and CDR2 is FQNEAQ. The CDR3 runs to 12 residues. Trimming shortened V by 4 bases and J by 2 bases, and 6 bases separated the two germline ends. The chain's CDR3 is CASSSVPYEQYF. The CDR3 bases are TGTGCCAGCAGCTCGGTCCCCTACGAGCAGTACTTC.

This clonotype was found many times. The V gene is TRBV29-1, the J gene TRBJ2-7, with TRBD2 as a possible D gene (5 bases). V lost 3 bases to trimming and J lost 2 bases, with 8 bases between them. This CDR3 is 12 amino acids long. CDR1 SQVTM and CDR2 ANQGSEA come from the germline V gene. CDR3 amino acids: CSVDAGTYEQYF. DNA for the CDR3: TGCAGCGTTGATGCCGGGACCTACGAGCAGTACTTC.

Worth noting for this clonotype: Just one base apart from a much larger clone, this may be a read error. The chain employs TRBV12-3 or TRBV12-4 and TRBJ2-3, with 12 bases aligning to TRBD2. The CDR3 length is 16 residues. This CDR3 is CASSFGLAGGSDTRYF. CDR3 DNA: TGTGCCAGCAGTTTTGGTCTAGCGGGGGGGTCAGATACGCGGTATTTT.

The V and J genes are TRBV7-6 and TRBJ1-1; no definite D call. Trimming stripped 2 bases from V and 6 bases from J, with 16 bases between. The germline V gene has CDR1 SGHVS and CDR2 FNYEAQ. The CDR3 is made up of 15 amino acids. The CDR3 region is CASSLFAERTAEAFF. The CDR3 coding sequence is TGTGCCAGCAGCTTATTTGCAGAAAGGACCGCTGAAGCTTTCTTT.

This clonotype was detected ten times or more. The chain employs TRBV6-5 and TRBJ1-1; TRBD1 is a possible D gene (6 bases). V was clipped by 0 bases and J by 0 bases, with 14 bases between them. Germline-derived CDR1 and CDR2 are MNHEY and SVGAGI. This CDR3 contains 17 residues. The CDR3 loop reads CASSYSMGALMNTEAFF. CDR3 nucleotides: TGTGCCAGCAGTTACTCGATGGGGGCCCTTATGAACACTGAAGCTTTCTTT.

A few counts support this clonotype. CDR3 region: CASSVPGLAGEEQFF. The CDR3 bases are TGTGCCAGCAGTGTACCGGGACTAGCGGGAGAAGAGCAGTTCTTC. J is TRBJ2-1 and V is TRBV7-6; 14 positions agree with TRBD2. This CDR3 contains 15 residues. CDR1 SGHVS and CDR2 FNYEAQ come from the germline V gene. Losses at the gene ends were 6 bases for V and 10 bases for J; bases not matched to a gene: 8.

The chain links TRBV18 to TRBJ2-6; D is perhaps TRBD2 (5 bases). Trimming removed 3 bases from V and 4 bases from J, with 13 bases in between. This CDR3 comprises 16 residues. CDR1 is KGHSH, CDR2 LQKENI, per germline. CDR3 bases: TGTGCCAGCTCACCCGGTTTGGGAGTGGGGGCCAACGTCCTGACTTTC. Translation: CASSPGLGVGANVLTF.

This clonotype has more than one count but fewer than ten. The V and J genes are TRBV6-1 and TRBJ2-7, with D perhaps TRBD1 or TRBD2 (5 bases each). Trimming cost V 3 bases and J 1 base, with 13 bases left between them. CDR3 length: 15 amino acids. CDR1 is MNHNS, CDR2 SASEGT, per germline. CDR3 amino acids: CASSDSLGVSYEQYF. CDR3 DNA: TGTGCCAGCAGTGATAGTCTGGGGGTTTCCTACGAGCAGTACTTC.

This clonotype was counted many times. The chain employs TRBV4-2 and TRBJ1-5; weak D call: TRBD1 (5 bases). The germline gives CDR1 LGHNA, CDR2 YNFKEQ. Trimming stripped 0 bases from V and 0 bases from J, with 9 bases between. This CDR3 is 16 amino acids long. CDR3 nucleotides: TGTGCCAGCAGCCAAGATCTCGACAGTAGCAATCAGCCCCAGCATTTT. This encodes CASSQDLDSSNQPQHF.

This clonotype appeared a few times. V gene TRBV10-3 combines with J gene TRBJ2-1, with D possibly being TRBD1 or TRBD2 (5 bases each). The germline V gene has CDR1 ENHRY and CDR2 SYGVKD. V shed 6 bases and J shed 0 bases, with 24 bases lying between them. The CDR3 is 19 residues long. CDR3 residues: CAISGGQGLKTSSYNEQFF. CDR3 sequence (DNA): TGTGCCATCAGCGGCGGGCAGGGCCTAAAAACGAGCTCCTACAATGAGCAGTTCTTC.

V usage is TRBV7-2 and J usage is TRBJ2-1, with 8 bases matching TRBD2. CDR1 is SGHTA and CDR2 is FQGNSA in the germline V gene. J gave up 8 bases and V 5 bases, and 11 bases lay outside the gene matches. CDR3 length: 15 residues. In DNA, the CDR3 is TGTGCCAGCAGCGTTGCCGGGGGGGCTATATATGAGCAGTTCTTC. It encodes CASSVAGGAIYEQFF.

V is TRBV5-4 and J is TRBJ2-3; 8 bases fit TRBD2. This CDR3 is built from 16 residues. The ends lost 7 bases at V and 1 base at J; junction bases unmatched: 11. Germline-derived CDR1 and CDR2 are SGHNT and YYREEE (reference sequence). The CDR3: CASSTKRERGTDTQYF. For the CDR3, the DNA is TGTGCCAGCTCTACAAAGCGGGAGCGCGGCACAGATACGCAGTATTTT.